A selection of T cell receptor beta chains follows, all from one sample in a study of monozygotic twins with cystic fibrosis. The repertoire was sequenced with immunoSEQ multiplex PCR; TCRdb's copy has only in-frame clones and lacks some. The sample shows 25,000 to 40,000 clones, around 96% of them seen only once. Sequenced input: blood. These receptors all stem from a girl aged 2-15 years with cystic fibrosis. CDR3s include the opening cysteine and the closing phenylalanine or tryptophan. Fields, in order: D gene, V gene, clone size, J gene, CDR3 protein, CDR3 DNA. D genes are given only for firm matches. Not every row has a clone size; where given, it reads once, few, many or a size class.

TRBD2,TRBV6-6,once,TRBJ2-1,CASRPGRHEQFF,TGTGCCAGCAGGCCCGGGAGGCATGAGCAGTTCTTC
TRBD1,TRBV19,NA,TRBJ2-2,CASSPPGQGSTGELFF,TGTGCCAGTAGCCCCCCGGGACAGGGGAGCACCGGGGAGCTGTTTTTT
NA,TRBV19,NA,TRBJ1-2,CASSTAIQGYGYTF,TGTGCCAGTAGTACAGCAATCCAGGGTTATGGCTACACCTTC
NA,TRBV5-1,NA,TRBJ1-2,CASRADSNYGYTF,TGCGCCAGCAGGGCGGACAGTAACTATGGCTACACCTTC
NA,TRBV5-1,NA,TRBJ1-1,CASSGTPGAKTEAFF,TGCGCCAGCAGCGGAACACCAGGGGCGAAGACTGAAGCTTTCTTT
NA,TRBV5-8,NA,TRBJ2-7,CASTPGRLLYEQYF,TGTGCCAGCACCCCGGGTAGACTCCTTTACGAGCAGTACTTC
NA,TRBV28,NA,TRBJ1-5,CASSLPGGRQPQHF,TGTGCCAGCAGTTTACCGGGGGGCAGGCAGCCCCAGCATTTT
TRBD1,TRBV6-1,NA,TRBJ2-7,CASSLGQLSPYEQYF,TGTGCCAGCAGTTTGGGACAGCTTAGTCCCTACGAGCAGTACTTC
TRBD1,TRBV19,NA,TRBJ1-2,CASSINGGGGFDGYTF,TGTGCCAGTAGTATCAATGGAGGAGGGGGCTTCGACGGCTACACCTTC
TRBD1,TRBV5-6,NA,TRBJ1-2,CASSPPSGQGSYGYTF,TGTGCCAGCAGCCCCCCTTCGGGACAGGGTAGCTATGGCTACACCTTC
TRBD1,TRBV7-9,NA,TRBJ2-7,CASSLGDSYEQYF,TGTGCCAGCAGCTTAGGGGACAGCTACGAGCAGTACTTC
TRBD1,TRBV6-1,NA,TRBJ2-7,CASSESQDRVYEQYF,TGTGCCAGCAGTGAATCTCAGGACAGGGTTTACGAGCAGTACTTC
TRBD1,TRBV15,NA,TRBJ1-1,CATSRDFEPITGEAFF,TGTGCCACCAGCAGAGATTTTGAGCCTATTACAGGGGAGGCTTTCTTT
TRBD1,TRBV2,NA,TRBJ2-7,CASTEGTGSYEQYF,TGTGCCAGCACTGAGGGGACAGGGAGCTACGAGCAGTACTTC
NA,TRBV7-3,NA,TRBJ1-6,CASSLMGPNNSPLHF,TGTGCCAGCAGCTTAATGGGACCGAATAATTCACCCCTCCACTTT
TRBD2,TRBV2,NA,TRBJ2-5,CASRSSGRAPETQYF,TGTGCCAGCAGGTCCAGCGGGAGGGCCCCGGAGACCCAGTACTTC
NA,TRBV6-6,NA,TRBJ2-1,CASSWLSSTSYNEQFF,TGTGCCAGCAGTTGGCTGAGCTCAACCTCCTACAATGAGCAGTTCTTC
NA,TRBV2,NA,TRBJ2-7,CASSETDSQYF,TGTGCCAGCAGTGAGACTGACTCACAGTACTTC
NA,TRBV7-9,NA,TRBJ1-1,CASSLGSGPTGAFF,TGTGCCAGCAGCTTAGGATCAGGGCCCACCGGAGCTTTCTTT
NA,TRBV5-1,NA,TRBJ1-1,CASSLATMGNTEAFF,TGCGCCAGCAGCTTGGCCACTATGGGTAACACTGAAGCTTTCTTT
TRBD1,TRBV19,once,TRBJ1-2,CASSDRGRRDGYTF,TGTGCCAGTAGCGACAGGGGGCGCAGAGATGGCTACACCTTC
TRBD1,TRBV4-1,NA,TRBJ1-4,CASSQTGRWEKLFF,TGCGCCAGCAGTCAGACAGGGCGCTGGGAAAAACTGTTTTTT
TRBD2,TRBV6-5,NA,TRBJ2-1,CASWLAGGGEQFF,TGTGCCAGCTGGCTAGCGGGAGGTGGTGAGCAGTTCTTC
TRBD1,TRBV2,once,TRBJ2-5,CATPRKGGRETQYF,TGTGCCACCCCACGGAAAGGGGGCAGGGAGACCCAGTACTTC
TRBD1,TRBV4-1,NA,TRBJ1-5,CASSQGQGDQPQHF,TGCGCCAGCAGCCAAGGACAGGGGGATCAGCCCCAGCATTTT
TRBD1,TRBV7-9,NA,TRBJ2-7,CASSTTGTGGYEQYF,TGTGCCAGCAGCACGACTGGGACAGGGGGCTACGAGCAGTACTTC
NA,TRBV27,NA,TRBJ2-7,CASSFLFKGEQYF,TGTGCCAGCAGTTTCTTGTTTAAGGGAGAGCAGTACTTC
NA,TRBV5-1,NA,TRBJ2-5,CASSTGRAGETQYF,TGCGCCAGCAGCACCGGACGGGCGGGAGAGACCCAGTACTTC
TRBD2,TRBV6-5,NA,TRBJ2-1,CASSHGLAGNNEQFF,TGTGCCAGCAGCCACGGGCTAGCGGGAAACAATGAGCAGTTCTTC
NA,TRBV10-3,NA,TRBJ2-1,CAISRDRTYNEQFF,TGTGCCATCAGCCGGGACCGGACCTACAATGAGCAGTTCTTC
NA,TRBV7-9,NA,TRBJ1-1,CASSLDSRITEAFF,TGTGCCAGCAGCTTAGACTCCAGGATTACTGAAGCTTTCTTT
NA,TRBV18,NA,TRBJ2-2,CASSPMRETGELFF,TGTGCCAGCTCACCAATGAGGGAGACCGGGGAGCTGTTTTTT
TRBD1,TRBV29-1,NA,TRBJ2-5,CSVESTGDQETQYF,TGCAGCGTTGAATCGACAGGGGACCAAGAGACCCAGTACTTC
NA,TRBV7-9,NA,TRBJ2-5,CASTLGSDLETQYF,TGTGCCAGCACCCTAGGTTCGGACTTAGAGACCCAGTACTTC
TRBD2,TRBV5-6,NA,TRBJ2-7,CASSPLGGGSYEQYF,TGTGCCAGCAGCCCCCTTGGGGGGGGCTCCTACGAGCAGTACTTC
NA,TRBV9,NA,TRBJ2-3,CASSVASDSFTDTQYF,TGTGCCAGCAGCGTAGCAAGCGACAGTTTCACAGATACGCAGTATTTT
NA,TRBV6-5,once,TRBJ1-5,CASSLLPGAQHF,TGTGCCAGCAGTCTCTTACCGGGGGCCCAGCATTTT
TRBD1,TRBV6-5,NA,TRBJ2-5,CASSYETGTKRAQYF,TGTGCCAGCAGTTACGAGACAGGGACCAAGAGGGCCCAGTACTTC
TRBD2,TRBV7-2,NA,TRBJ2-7,CASSLTGGRGDEQYF,TGTGCCAGCAGCTTAACGGGAGGGAGGGGTGACGAGCAGTACTTC
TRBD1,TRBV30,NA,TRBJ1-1,CAWQHRGSAEAFF,TGTGCCTGGCAACACAGGGGTTCGGCTGAAGCTTTCTTT
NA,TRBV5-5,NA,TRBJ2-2,CASSFGPTGELFF,TGTGCCAGCAGCTTCGGCCCGACCGGGGAGCTGTTTTTT
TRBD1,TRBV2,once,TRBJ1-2,CASRAGTGTNYGYTF,TGTGCCAGCAGGGCCGGGACAGGGACCAACTATGGCTACACCTTC
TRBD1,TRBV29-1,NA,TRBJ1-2,CSVAGTGDSGGYTF,TGCAGCGTCGCCGGGACAGGGGATAGTGGTGGCTACACCTTC
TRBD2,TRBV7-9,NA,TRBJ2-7,CASSLGAGGPYEQYF,TGTGCCAGCAGCTTAGGAGCGGGAGGGCCCTACGAGCAGTACTTC
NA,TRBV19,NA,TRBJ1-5,CASSPPEKGLAQPQHF,TGTGCCAGTAGCCCCCCGGAGAAGGGGTTGGCGCAGCCCCAGCATTTT
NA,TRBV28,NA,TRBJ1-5,CASRLAGTNQPQHF,TGTGCCAGCAGACTCGCGGGGACAAATCAGCCCCAGCATTTT
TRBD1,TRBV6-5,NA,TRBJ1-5,CASSRDRNQPQHF,TGTGCCAGCAGTCGGGACAGAAATCAGCCCCAGCATTTT
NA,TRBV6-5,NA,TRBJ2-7,CAIRGATGSVDEQYF,TGTGCCATCAGGGGAGCAACAGGGTCGGTAGACGAGCAGTACTTC
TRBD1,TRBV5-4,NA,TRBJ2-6,CASSPDRGSSGANVLTF,TGTGCCAGCAGCCCTGACAGGGGAAGCTCTGGGGCCAACGTCCTGACTTTC
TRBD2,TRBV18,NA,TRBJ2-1,CASSPLRLAGGGEQFF,TGTGCCAGCTCACCACTTAGACTAGCGGGAGGGGGTGAGCAGTTCTTC
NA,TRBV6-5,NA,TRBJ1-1,CASSYSSGYTEAFF,TGTGCCAGCAGTTACTCATCAGGGTACACTGAAGCTTTCTTT
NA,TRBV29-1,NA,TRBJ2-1,CSGSGRYNNEQFF,TGCAGCGGTAGTGGGAGATACAACAATGAGCAGTTCTTC
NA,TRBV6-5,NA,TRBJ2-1,CASSLAFEGEQFF,TGTGCCAGCAGCCTAGCGTTTGAGGGTGAGCAGTTCTTC
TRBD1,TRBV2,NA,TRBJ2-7,CASRGDRNSYEQYF,TGTGCCAGCAGAGGGGACAGGAACTCCTACGAGCAGTACTTC
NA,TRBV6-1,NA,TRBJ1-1,CASKPSQTEAFF,TGTGCCAGCAAGCCCTCACAGACTGAAGCTTTCTTT
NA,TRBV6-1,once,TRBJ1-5,CASSEGLVRWSNQPQHF,TGTGCCAGCAGTGAGGGATTGGTACGGTGGTCCAATCAGCCCCAGCATTTT